This TCR beta chain was obtained from a study of regulatory T cells in long-lasting Graves disease. General study results and limits: The study found TRBV28, TRBJ1-2 and TRBJ2-5 favored in persistent disease.

This sample's time point: newly diagnosed GD, antithyroid drugs for less than 3 months. The TCR library used RNA extracted from PBMCs. In regard to this clonotype: Its specificity is unknown.

CDR3 length equals 13 residues. V was clipped by 3 bases and J by 6 bases, with 9 bases between them. CDR1 SGHTA and CDR2 FQGTGA come from the germline V gene. Libraries of TCR beta came from iRepertoire HTBI primers plus Arm-PCR of CDR3 regions. TCRdb fed the multiplex PCR reads into MiXCR, producing one record per CDR3 protein. The sample holds about 470,000 distinct CDR3 sequences, 15% to 20% seen once. The same data also contributed to another study, on T cells in Graves' hyperthyroidism and ophthalmopathy. From that study: Diagnoses were established using clinical symptoms, serum thyroxine and TRAb, thyroid ultrasound and orbital computed tomography. With the HTBI primer set, the TCR CDR3 went through a first round of RT-PCR. Ophthalmopathy was separated from stable hyperthyroidism by a 13 V-J model.

The J gene is TRBJ2-1, the V gene TRBV7-3, with D possibly matching TRBD2 (6 bases). The sequences come from peripheral blood mononuclear cells (PBMCs), collected at new diagnosis, from a patient treated with antithyroid drugs. This sequence originates from a man aged 35 to 55 with Graves disease. CDR3 DNA sequence: TGTGCCAGCAGCTTTATCGGGAGCAATGAGCAGTTCTTC. Its translation: CASSFIGSNEQFF. Full variable domain (rest looked up from reference TRBV7-3 and TRBJ2-1): GAGVSQTPSNKVTEKGKYVELRCDPISGHTALYWYRQSLGQGPEFLIYFQGTGAADDSGLPNDRFFAVRPEGSVSTLKIQRTERGDSAVYLCASSFIGSNEQFFGPGTRLTVL.